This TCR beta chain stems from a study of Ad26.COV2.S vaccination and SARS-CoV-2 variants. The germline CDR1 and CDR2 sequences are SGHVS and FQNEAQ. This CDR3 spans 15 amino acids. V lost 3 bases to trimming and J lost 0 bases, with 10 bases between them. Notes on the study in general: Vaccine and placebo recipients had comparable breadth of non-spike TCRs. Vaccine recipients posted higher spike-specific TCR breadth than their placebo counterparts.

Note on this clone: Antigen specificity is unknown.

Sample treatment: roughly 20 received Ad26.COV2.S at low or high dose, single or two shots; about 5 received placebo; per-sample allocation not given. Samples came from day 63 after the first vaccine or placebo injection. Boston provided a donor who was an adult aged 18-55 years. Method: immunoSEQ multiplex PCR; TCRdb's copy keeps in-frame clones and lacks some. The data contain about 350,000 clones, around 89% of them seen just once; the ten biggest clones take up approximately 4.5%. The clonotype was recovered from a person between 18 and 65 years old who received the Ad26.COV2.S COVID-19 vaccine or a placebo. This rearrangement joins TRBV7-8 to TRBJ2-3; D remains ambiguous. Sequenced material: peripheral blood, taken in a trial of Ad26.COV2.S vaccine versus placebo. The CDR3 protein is CASSFSNPSTDTQYF. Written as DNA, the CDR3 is TGTGCCAGCAGCTTCAGCAATCCTAGCACAGATACGCAGTATTTT.